The rows below give T cell receptor beta chains drawn from one sample of a study of CD8+ T cells in alopecia areata. Profiled with immunoSEQ multiplex PCR; TCRdb holds only in-frame clones, not every one. The data hold about 140,000 clones, with roughly nine tenths observed a single time. The material sequenced was CD8+ T cells sorted from blood, taken at week 4, from a patient treated with tofacitinib. Every receptor here comes from a human donor with alopecia areata. The CDR3 runs from the conserved cysteine through the conserved F or W. Each record gives: J gene, D gene, V gene, clone size, CDR3 DNA, CDR3 protein. A D gene is named only where the DNA matches it firmly. The size field is filled for only some rows; it gives once, few, many or a size class.

TRBJ2-1,-,TRBV5-6,-,TGTGCCAGCAGCTTGTTAAGGGGAGAAGAGCAGTTCTTC,CASSLLRGEEQFF
TRBJ1-6,-,TRBV19,few,TGTGCCAGTAGTATAGTGCAGGACTCACCCCTCCACTTT,CASSIVQDSPLHF
TRBJ2-3,-,TRBV7-6,-,TGTGCCAGCAGCTTAGATCCAGCGGGCAACACAGATACGCAGTATTTT,CASSLDPAGNTDTQYF
TRBJ2-7,TRBD2,TRBV30,-,TGTGCCTGGAGTGCTTCAATCTGGACTAGCGGGGGGGCCTACGAGCAGTACTTC,CAWSASIWTSGGAYEQYF
TRBJ1-1,-,TRBV30,-,TGTGCCTGGAGGGATGGACGGGGGAGGAACACTGAAGCTTTCTTT,CAWRDGRGRNTEAFF
TRBJ2-5,-,TRBV5-1,-,TGCGCCAGCAGCTATAGACGGTCACAAGAGACCCAGTACTTC,CASSYRRSQETQYF
TRBJ2-7,-,TRBV5-1,-,TGCGCCAGCAGCTCGGGTGGGGTTCACGAGCAGTACTTC,CASSSGGVHEQYF
TRBJ2-2,TRBD1,TRBV7-9,-,TGTGCCAGCAGCCCGACAGGGCGAGAGACCGGGGAGCTGTTTTTT,CASSPTGRETGELFF
TRBJ2-1,-,TRBV29-1,-,TGCAGCGTTGAGCCCATGGACTCCCTTTTAGACAATGAGCAGTTCTTC,CSVEPMDSLLDNEQFF
TRBJ2-3,-,TRBV6-1,-,TGTGCCAGCAGTGAAGCCTTTTGGGGGAAGGATACGCAGTATTTT,CASSEAFWGKDTQYF
TRBJ2-1,TRBD1,TRBV5-1,-,TGCGCCAGCAGCTTGCGGACAGGGTTCTCGTACAATGAGCAGTTCTTC,CASSLRTGFSYNEQFF
TRBJ2-5,TRBD2,TRBV29-1,-,TGCAGCGTTGATGCTAGCGGGAGGGGAGAGACCCAGTACTTC,CSVDASGRGETQYF
TRBJ2-7,TRBD2,TRBV5-4,-,TGTGCCAGCAGCCCTCTGGAACTAGCGGGAGTATTCGCCTACGAGCAGTACTTC,CASSPLELAGVFAYEQYF
TRBJ2-3,-,TRBV7-9,-,TGTGCCAGCAGCTCCATCAGGGAGGCGCAGTATTTT,CASSSIREAQYF
TRBJ2-3,TRBD1,TRBV7-9,-,TGTGCCAGCAGCTCGGCGGACAGGGGGCTAGATACGCAGTATTTT,CASSSADRGLDTQYF
TRBJ1-2,-,TRBV19,once,TGTGCCAGTAGTATAGACGAGGGAAACTATGGCTACACCTTC,CASSIDEGNYGYTF
TRBJ2-7,TRBD1,TRBV5-1,-,TGCGCCAGCAGCGACGGGACAGGGATCCTCGAGCAGTACTTC,CASSDGTGILEQYF
TRBJ2-1,TRBD1,TRBV5-1,-,TGCGCCAGCAGCTGGGGGACAGGGGAATACAATGAGCAGTTCTTC,CASSWGTGEYNEQFF
TRBJ2-3,-,TRBV5-1,-,TGCGCCAGCAGCGACTCCGGGACACTAGATACGCAGTATTTT,CASSDSGTLDTQYF
TRBJ1-2,TRBD1,TRBV27,-,TGTGCCAGCTCTCCCGGGACAGGGGGTGGCGGCTACACCTTC,CASSPGTGGGGYTF
TRBJ1-3,-,TRBV29-1,-,TGCAGCGTTGTTTGGGGAAACACCATATATTTT,CSVVWGNTIYF
TRBJ2-1,-,TRBV5-6,-,TGTGCCAGCAGCTTGGGTAGCAATGAGCAGTTCTTC,CASSLGSNEQFF
TRBJ2-1,-,TRBV29-1,-,TGCAGCGTTCCCCTCCGGGACAATGAGCAGTTCTTC,CSVPLRDNEQFF
TRBJ1-5,TRBD1,TRBV6-6,-,TGTGCCAGCAGTCCCACTTTAGGGACAGGTAGTGGGGCCCAGCATTTT,CASSPTLGTGSGAQHF
TRBJ1-2,-,TRBV10-2,-,TGCGCCAGCAGTGATTTAAGTAACTATGGCTACACCTTC,CASSDLSNYGYTF
TRBJ2-2,TRBD2,TRBV29-1,once,TGCAGCGTTTCGGGACTAGCCGAGACCGGGGAGCTGTTTTTT,CSVSGLAETGELFF
TRBJ1-1,-,TRBV12-5,-,TGTGCTAGTGGTTTGGTACAGGGCCCCGACGTAATGAACACTGAAGCTTTCTTT,CASGLVQGPDVMNTEAFF
TRBJ2-7,TRBD2,TRBV29-1,once,TGCAGCGTTGTGTTGGTAGCGGGCCCTGACCACGAGCAGTACTTC,CSVVLVAGPDHEQYF
TRBJ1-1,-,TRBV15,-,TGTGCCACCAGCAGGTTAATACAGGGGAACACTGAAGCTTTCTTT,CATSRLIQGNTEAFF
TRBJ2-3,-,TRBV29-1,few,TGCAGCGTTGAAGATCGCGCAGGGGCCACAGATACGCAGTATTTT,CSVEDRAGATDTQYF
TRBJ1-5,-,TRBV27,-,TGTGCCAGCAGTTTATTTAGCAATCAGCCCCAGCATTTT,CASSLFSNQPQHF
TRBJ2-1,-,TRBV4-1,-,TGCGCCAGCAGCCAAGATCCAGAGGGAGGGGGACACAATGAGCAGTTCTTC,CASSQDPEGGGHNEQFF
TRBJ1-2,-,TRBV29-1,-,TGCAGCGTTAGTGGTGGAGACAGCTATGGCTACACCTTC,CSVSGGDSYGYTF
TRBJ2-3,-,TRBV7-7,-,TGTGCTAGCAGCCTAGGGATCAGCTCTAGCACAGATACGCAGTATTTT,CASSLGISSSTDTQYF
TRBJ2-5,TRBD2,TRBV29-1,few,TGCAGCTCTTTACTAGCGGGAGAAGGAGGGGAGACCCAGTACTTC,CSSLLAGEGGETQYF
TRBJ2-1,TRBD1,TRBV27,-,TGTGCCAGCAGAAGGAGACAGGGGTTGGATGAGCAGTTCTTC,CASRRRQGLDEQFF
TRBJ1-1,TRBD1,TRBV7-9,once,TGTGCCAGCAGCTTACCCCTTTTGACAGGGGAAATGAACACTGAAGCTTTCTTT,CASSLPLLTGEMNTEAFF
TRBJ2-7,-,TRBV28,once,TGTGCCAGCAGTTTCCCAGGGTTTACCTACGAGCAGTACTTC,CASSFPGFTYEQYF
TRBJ1-4,-,TRBV7-9,-,TGTGCCAGCAGCTTAGCAGAACCTAATGAAAAACTGTTTTTT,CASSLAEPNEKLFF
TRBJ2-1,-,TRBV7-2,-,TGTGCCAGCAGCTTAGATCAGGGGTTCGGGAACAATGAGCAGTTCTTC,CASSLDQGFGNNEQFF